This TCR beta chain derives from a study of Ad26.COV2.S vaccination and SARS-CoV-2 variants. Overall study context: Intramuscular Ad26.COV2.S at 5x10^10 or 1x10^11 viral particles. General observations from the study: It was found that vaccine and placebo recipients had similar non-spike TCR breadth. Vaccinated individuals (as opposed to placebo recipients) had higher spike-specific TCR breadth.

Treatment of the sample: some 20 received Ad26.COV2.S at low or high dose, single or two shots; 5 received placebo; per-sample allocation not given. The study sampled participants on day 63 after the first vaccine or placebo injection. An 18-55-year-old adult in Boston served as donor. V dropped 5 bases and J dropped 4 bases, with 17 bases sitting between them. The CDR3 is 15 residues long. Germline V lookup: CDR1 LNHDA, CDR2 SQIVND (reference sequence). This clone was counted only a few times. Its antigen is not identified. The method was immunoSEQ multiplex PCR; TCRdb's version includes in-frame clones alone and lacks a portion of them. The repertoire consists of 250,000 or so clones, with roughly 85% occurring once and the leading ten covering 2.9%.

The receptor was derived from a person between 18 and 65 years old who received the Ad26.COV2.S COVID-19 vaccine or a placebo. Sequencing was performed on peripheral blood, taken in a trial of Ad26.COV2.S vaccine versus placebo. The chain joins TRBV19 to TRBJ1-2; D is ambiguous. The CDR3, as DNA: TGTGCCAGTAGTTCGTCCAGTTCTCATGGCTATGGCTACACCTTC. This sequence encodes CASSSSSSHGYGYTF.